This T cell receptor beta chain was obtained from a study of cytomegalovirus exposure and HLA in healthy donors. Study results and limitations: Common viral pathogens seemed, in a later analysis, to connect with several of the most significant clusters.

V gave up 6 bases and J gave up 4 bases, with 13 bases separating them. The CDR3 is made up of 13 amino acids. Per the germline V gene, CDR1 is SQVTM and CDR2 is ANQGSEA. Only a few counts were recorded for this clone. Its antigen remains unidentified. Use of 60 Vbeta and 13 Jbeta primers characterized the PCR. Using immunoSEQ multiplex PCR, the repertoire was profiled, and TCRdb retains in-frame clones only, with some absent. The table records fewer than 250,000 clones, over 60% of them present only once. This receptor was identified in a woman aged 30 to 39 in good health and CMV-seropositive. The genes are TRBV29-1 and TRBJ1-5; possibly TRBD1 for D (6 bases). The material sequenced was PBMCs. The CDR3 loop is CSVQGQPNQPQHF. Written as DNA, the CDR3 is TGCAGCGTGCAAGGACAGCCAAATCAGCCCCAGCATTTT.